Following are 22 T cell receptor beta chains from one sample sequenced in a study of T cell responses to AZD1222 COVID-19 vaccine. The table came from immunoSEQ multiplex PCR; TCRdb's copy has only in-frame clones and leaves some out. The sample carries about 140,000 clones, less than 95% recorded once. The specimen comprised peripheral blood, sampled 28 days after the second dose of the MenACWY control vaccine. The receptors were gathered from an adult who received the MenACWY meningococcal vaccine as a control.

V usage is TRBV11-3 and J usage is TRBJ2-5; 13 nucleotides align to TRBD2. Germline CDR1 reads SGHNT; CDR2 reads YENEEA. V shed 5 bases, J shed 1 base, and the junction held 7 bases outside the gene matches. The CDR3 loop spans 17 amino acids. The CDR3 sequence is CASSLGTSGATQETQYF. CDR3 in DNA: TGTGCCAGCAGCCTAGGGACTAGCGGGGCCACCCAAGAGACCCAGTACTTC. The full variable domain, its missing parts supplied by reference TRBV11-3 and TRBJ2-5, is EAGVVQSPRYKIIEKKQPVAFWCNPISGHNTLYWYLQNLGQGPELLIRYENEEAVDDSQLPKDRFSAERLKGVDSTLKIQPAELGDSAVYLCASSLGTSGATQETQYFGPGTRLLVL.

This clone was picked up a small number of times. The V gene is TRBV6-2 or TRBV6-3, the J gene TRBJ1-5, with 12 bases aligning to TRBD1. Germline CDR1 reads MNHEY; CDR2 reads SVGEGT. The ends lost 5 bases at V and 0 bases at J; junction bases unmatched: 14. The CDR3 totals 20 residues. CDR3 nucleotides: TGTGCCAGCAGTGGACCATCCGGGACAGGGGGCGTCTTTAGCAATCAGCCCCAGCATTTT. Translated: CASSGPSGTGGVFSNQPQHF.

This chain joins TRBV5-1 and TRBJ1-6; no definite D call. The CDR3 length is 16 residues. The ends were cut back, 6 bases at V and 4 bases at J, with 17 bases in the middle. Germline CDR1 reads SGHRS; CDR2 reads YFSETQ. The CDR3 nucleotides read TGCGCCAGCACTGATGACTTCGGGGAATATAATTCACCCCTCCACTTT. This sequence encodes CASTDDFGEYNSPLHF.

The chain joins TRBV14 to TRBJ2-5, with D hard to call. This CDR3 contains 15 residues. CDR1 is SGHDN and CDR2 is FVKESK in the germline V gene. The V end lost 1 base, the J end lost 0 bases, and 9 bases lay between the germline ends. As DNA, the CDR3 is TGTGCCAGCAGCCAAGTGACCAGCGACCAAGAGACCCAGTACTTC. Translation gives CASSQVTSDQETQYF.

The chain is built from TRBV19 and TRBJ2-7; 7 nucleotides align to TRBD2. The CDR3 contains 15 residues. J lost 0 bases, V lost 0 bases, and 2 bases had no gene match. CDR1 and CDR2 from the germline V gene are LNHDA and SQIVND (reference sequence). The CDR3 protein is CASSIEGGSSYEQYF. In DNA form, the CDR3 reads TGTGCCAGTAGTATAGAGGGCGGGAGCTCCTACGAGCAGTACTTC.

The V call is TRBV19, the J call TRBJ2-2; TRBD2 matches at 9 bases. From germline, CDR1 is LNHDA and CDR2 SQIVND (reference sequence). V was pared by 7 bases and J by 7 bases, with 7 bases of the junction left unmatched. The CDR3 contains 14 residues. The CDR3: CASTLAGFIGELFF. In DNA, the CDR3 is TGTGCCAGTACGCTAGCGGGATTTATCGGGGAGCTGTTTTTT.

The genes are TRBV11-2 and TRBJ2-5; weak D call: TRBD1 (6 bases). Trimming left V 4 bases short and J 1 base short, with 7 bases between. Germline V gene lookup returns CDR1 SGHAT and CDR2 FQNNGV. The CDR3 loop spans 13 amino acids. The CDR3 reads CASSWDTQETQYF. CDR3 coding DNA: TGTGCCAGCAGCTGGGACACCCAAGAGACCCAGTACTTC.

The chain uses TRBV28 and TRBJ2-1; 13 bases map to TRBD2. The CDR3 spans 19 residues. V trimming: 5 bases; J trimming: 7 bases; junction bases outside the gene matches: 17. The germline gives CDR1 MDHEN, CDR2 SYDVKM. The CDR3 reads CASSPRHGTSGTNRNEQFF. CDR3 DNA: TGTGCCAGCAGTCCCCGACATGGGACTAGCGGGACCAATCGGAATGAGCAGTTCTTC.

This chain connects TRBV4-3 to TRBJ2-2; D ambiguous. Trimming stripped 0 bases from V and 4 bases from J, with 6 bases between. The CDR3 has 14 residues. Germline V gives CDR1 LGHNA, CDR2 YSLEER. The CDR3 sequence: CASSQDVSTGELFF. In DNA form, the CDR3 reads TGCGCCAGCAGCCAAGATGTGAGCACCGGGGAGCTGTTTTTT.

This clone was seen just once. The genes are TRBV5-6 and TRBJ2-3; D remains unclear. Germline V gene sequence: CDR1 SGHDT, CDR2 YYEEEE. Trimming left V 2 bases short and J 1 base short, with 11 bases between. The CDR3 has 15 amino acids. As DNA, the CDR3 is TGTGCCAGCAGCTTTCGACTCGAGGGCACAGATACGCAGTATTTT. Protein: CASSFRLEGTDTQYF. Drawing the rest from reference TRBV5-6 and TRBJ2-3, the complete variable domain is DAGVTQSPTHLIKTRGQQVTLRCSPKSGHDTVSWYQQALGQGPQFIFQYYEEEERQRGNFPDRFSGHQFPNYSSELNVNALLLGDSALYLCASSFRLEGTDTQYFGPGTRLTVL.

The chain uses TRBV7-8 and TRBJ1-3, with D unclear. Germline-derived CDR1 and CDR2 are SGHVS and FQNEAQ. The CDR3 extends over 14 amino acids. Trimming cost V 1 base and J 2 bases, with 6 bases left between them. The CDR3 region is CASSLGQAGNTIYF. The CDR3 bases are TGTGCCAGCAGCTTAGGGCAGGCTGGAAACACCATATATTTT.

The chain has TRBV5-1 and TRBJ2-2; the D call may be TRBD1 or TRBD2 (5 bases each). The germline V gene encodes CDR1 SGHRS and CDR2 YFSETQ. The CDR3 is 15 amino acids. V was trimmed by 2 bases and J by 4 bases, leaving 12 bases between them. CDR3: CASSFEGLGTGELFF. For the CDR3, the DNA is TGCGCCAGCAGCTTTGAGGGGCTCGGCACCGGGGAGCTGTTTTTT. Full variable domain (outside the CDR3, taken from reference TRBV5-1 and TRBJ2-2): KAGVTQTPRYLIKTRGQQVTLSCSPISGHRSVSWYQQTPGQGLQFLFEYFSETQRNKGNFPGRFSGRQFSNSRSEMNVSTLELGDSALYLCASSFEGLGTGELFFGEGSRLTVL.

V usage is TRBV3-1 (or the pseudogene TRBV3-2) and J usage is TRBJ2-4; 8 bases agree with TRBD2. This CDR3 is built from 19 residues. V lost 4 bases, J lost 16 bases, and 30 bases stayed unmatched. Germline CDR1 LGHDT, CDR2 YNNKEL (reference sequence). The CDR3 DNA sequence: TGTGCCAGCAGCCGTGACCGCTACAGCGCTTATGACGGGAGGGGGATCGTTTACTTC. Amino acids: CASSRDRYSAYDGRGIVYF.

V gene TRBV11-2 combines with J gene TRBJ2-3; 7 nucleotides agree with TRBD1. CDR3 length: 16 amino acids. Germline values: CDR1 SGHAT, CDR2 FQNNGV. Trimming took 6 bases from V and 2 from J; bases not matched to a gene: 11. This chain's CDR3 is CASRGMSGQNTDTQYF. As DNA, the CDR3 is TGTGCCAGCAGAGGGATGTCGGGACAGAACACAGATACGCAGTATTTT.

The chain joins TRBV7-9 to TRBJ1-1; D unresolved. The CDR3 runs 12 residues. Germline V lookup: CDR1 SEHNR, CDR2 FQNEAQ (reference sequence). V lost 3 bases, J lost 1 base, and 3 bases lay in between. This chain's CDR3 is CASSFGNTEAFF. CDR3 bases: TGTGCCAGCAGCTTCGGGAACACTGAAGCTTTCTTT.

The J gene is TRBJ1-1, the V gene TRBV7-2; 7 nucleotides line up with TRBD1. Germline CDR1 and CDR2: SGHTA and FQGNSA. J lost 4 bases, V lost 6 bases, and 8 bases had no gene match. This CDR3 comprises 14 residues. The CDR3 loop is CASRPPTGATEAFF. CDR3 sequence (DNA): TGTGCCAGCAGACCTCCCACAGGGGCCACTGAAGCTTTCTTT.

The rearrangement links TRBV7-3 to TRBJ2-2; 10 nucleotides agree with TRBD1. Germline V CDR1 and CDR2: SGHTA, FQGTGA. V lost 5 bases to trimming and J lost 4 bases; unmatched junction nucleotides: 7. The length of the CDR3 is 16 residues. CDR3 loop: CASSMGQGPSTGELFF. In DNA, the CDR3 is TGTGCCAGCAGCATGGGACAGGGGCCGTCCACCGGGGAGCTGTTTTTT.

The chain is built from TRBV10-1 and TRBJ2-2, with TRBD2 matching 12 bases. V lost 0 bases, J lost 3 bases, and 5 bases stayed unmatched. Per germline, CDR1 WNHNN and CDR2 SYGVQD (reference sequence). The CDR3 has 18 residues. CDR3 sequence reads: CASSESTSGRVYTGELFF. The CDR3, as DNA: TGCGCCAGCAGTGAGTCGACTAGCGGGAGAGTGTACACCGGGGAGCTGTTTTTT.

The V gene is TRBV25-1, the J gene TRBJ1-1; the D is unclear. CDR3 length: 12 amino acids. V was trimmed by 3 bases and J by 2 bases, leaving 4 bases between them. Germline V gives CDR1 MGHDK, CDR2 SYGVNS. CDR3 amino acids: CASSESNTEAFF. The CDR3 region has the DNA TGTGCCAGCAGTGAGAGTAACACTGAAGCTTTCTTT.

CDR3: CASTRERVFHEQYF. The CDR3 DNA reads as TGTGCCAGCACCAGAGAGAGGGTTTTCCACGAGCAGTACTTC. This chain links TRBV6-1 with TRBJ2-7, with a weak D call TRBD2 (5 bases). V lost 7 bases and J 5 bases, leaving 18 bases between the germline ends. This CDR3 is built from 14 residues. Looked up from germline, CDR1 is MNHNS and CDR2 is SASEGT.

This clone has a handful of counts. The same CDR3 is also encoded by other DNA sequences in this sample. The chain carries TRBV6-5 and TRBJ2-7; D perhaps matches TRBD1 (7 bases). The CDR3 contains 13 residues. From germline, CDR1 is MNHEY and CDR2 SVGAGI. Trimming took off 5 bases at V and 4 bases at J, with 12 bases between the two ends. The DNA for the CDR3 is TGTGCCAGCAGTACGCCAGGGGGGTACGAGCAGTACTTC. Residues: CASSTPGGYEQYF.

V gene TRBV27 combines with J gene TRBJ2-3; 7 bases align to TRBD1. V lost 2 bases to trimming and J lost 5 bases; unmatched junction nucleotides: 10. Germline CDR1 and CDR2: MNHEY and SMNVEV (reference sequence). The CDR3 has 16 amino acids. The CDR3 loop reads CASSLGIRQGIDTQYF. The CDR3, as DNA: TGTGCCAGCAGTTTAGGGATTAGACAGGGTATAGATACGCAGTATTTT.